The source of this TCR beta chain is a study of blood T cell repertoires in COVID-19. Original methodology: It was from reference gene primer amplification that nucleated cell counts were estimated. The repertoire was sequenced with immunoSEQ multiplex PCR; TCRdb's copy has only in-frame clones and lacks some. The V and J calls and clone size are taken from that table; D and trimming were inferred from the DNA. The sample holds about 250,000 clones; 80% to 90% are singletons and the top ten take 2.5% to 4%. Trimming took 1 base from V and 6 from J, leaving 16 bases between them. The length of the CDR3 is 15 residues. Germline values: CDR1 SGDLS, CDR2 YYNGEE. Participants classified as exposed had met a COVID-19 case within 2 weeks before study entry.

Sequenced input: PBMCs or T cells enriched from blood (not recorded which). This sequence joins TRBV9 and TRBJ1-1, with D perhaps matching TRBD1 (6 bases). The receptor was derived from a woman aged 40 to 50 who had been exposed to COVID-19. This CDR3 is CASSVLGGRGAEAFF. DNA for the CDR3: TGTGCCAGCAGCGTACTGGGAGGGAGGGGGGCTGAAGCTTTCTTT.